Following are 27 T cell receptor beta chains from one sample sequenced in a study of a mutant IDH1 vaccine in newly diagnosed glioma. TCRdb's table, derived via immunoSEQ multiplex PCR, lists solely in-frame clones and lacks some. Altogether around 42,000 clones are present, approximately 83% being singletons, with the ten largest covering over 1.5%. No antigen has been identified for these receptors. The time point: week 5, during vaccination. Doses consisted of 300 ug of mutant IDH1 20-mer peptide each, paired with topical imiquimod. The specimen comprised PBMCs, sampled from a glioma patient whose treatment included an IDH1 peptide vaccine. The receptors stem from a man in his forties with glioma.

This clone was observed a single time. This rearrangement joins TRBV5-1 to TRBJ2-7, with 11 bases identical to TRBD2. The CDR3 length is 15 residues. Germline lookup yields CDR1 SGHRS and CDR2 YFSETQ. V shed 3 bases, J shed 3 bases, and the junction held 5 bases outside the gene matches. This CDR3 reads CASSSASGRIYEQYF. Written as DNA, the CDR3 is TGCGCCAGCAGCTCCGCTAGCGGGAGGATCTACGAGCAGTACTTC.

This clone occurred a few times. The rearrangement joins TRBV7-3 to TRBJ1-1; the D is unclear. CDR3 length equals 13 residues. V lost 6 bases, J lost 3 bases, and 11 bases lay in between. Germline loops: CDR1 SGHTA, CDR2 FQGTGA. CDR3 residues: CASRLQSDTEAFF. The CDR3 DNA follows: TGTGCCAGCAGACTTCAGTCGGACACTGAAGCTTTCTTT.

The V and J genes are TRBV7-9 and TRBJ2-7; TRBD2 aligns across 9 bases. The V and J ends lost 7 bases and 5 bases, in that order; junction bases with no gene match: 12. The CDR3 sequence is 15 residues long. The germline V gene has CDR1 SEHNR and CDR2 FQNEAQ (reference sequence). The CDR3: CASTGLREGRDEQYF. As DNA, the CDR3 is TGTGCCAGCACCGGGCTGCGGGAGGGCCGGGACGAGCAGTACTTC.

The rearrangement links TRBV18 to TRBJ2-3; possibly TRBD2 for D (5 bases). The CDR3 spans 13 residues. The V and J ends lost 3 bases and 4 bases respectively, with 8 bases between them. The germline V gene encodes CDR1 KGHSH and CDR2 LQKENI. The CDR3 reads CASSPTRSDTQYF. DNA for the CDR3: TGTGCCAGCTCACCTACTAGGTCAGATACGCAGTATTTT.

The rearrangement uses TRBV7-9 and TRBJ2-2, with TRBD1 matching 9 bases. The CDR3 consists of 14 residues. V shed 1 base and J 6 bases; nucleotides not matched to a gene: 0. Per germline, CDR1 SEHNR and CDR2 FQNEAQ (reference sequence). CDR3 protein: CASSLGDRAGELFF. As DNA, the CDR3 is TGTGCCAGCAGCTTAGGGGACAGGGCCGGGGAGCTGTTTTTT.

This chain uses TRBV7-9 with TRBJ2-1; perhaps TRBD2 as D (6 bases). The CDR3 consists of 11 residues. V was clipped by 6 bases and J by 10 bases, with 10 bases between them. The germline V gene has CDR1 SEHNR and CDR2 FQNEAQ (reference sequence). CDR3 nucleotide sequence: TGTGCCAGCAGACTTAGCGGCGAGCAGTTCTTC. Translation: CASRLSGEQFF. The whole variable domain, remainder taken from reference TRBV7-9 and TRBJ2-1, is DTGVSQNPRHKITKRGQNVTFRCDPISEHNRLYWYRQTLGQGPEFLTYFQNEAQLEKSRLLSDRFSAERPKGSFSTLEIQRTEQGDSAMYLCASRLSGEQFFGPGTRLTVL.

The chain combines TRBV5-1 with TRBJ2-5; 8 nucleotides line up with TRBD2. Germline CDR1 SGHRS, CDR2 YFSETQ. Trimming cost V 1 base and J 5 bases; bases outside gene matches: 10. The CDR3 is made up of 16 amino acids. The CDR3 loop is CASSLRAAGDRETQYF. CDR3 DNA: TGCGCCAGCAGCTTGAGGGCAGCGGGAGACCGGGAGACCCAGTACTTC. The entire variable domain, with the rest obtained from reference TRBV5-1 and TRBJ2-5, is as follows: KAGVTQTPRYLIKTRGQQVTLSCSPISGHRSVSWYQQTPGQGLQFLFEYFSETQRNKGNFPGRFSGRQFSNSRSEMNVSTLELGDSALYLCASSLRAAGDRETQYFGPGTRLLVL.

The chain combines TRBV15 with TRBJ2-7; 10 nucleotides align to TRBD2. Trimming took 2 bases from V and 1 from J; bases not matched to a gene: 8. Germline lookup yields CDR1 LNHNV and CDR2 YYDKDF (reference sequence). The CDR3 has 17 residues. DNA for the CDR3: TGTGCCACCAGCAGACTCCTCGGACTAGCGGAATCCTACGAGCAGTACTTC. This sequence encodes CATSRLLGLAESYEQYF.

This chain uses TRBV29-1 with TRBJ2-7, with D unclear. The CDR3 has 13 residues. Trimming pared 0 bases from V and 0 bases from J, leaving 6 bases between. Germline CDR1 and CDR2: SQVTM and ANQGSEA. The CDR3 region has the DNA TGCAGCGTTGAAGATATGATCTCCTACGAGCAGTACTTC. Translated: CSVEDMISYEQYF.

This clone has a single count. The chain has TRBV5-4 and TRBJ2-7; D gene ambiguous. CDR1 and CDR2 from the germline V gene are SGHNT and YYREEE (reference sequence). The V end lost 4 bases, the J end lost 7 bases, and 15 bases lay between the germline ends. This CDR3 spans 13 amino acids. For the CDR3, the DNA is TGTGCCAGCAGCCATTCCCTTTTTGGGGAGCAGTACTTC. Translating it yields CASSHSLFGEQYF. Full variable domain (remainder filled in from reference TRBV5-4 and TRBJ2-7): ETGVTQSPTHLIKTRGQQVTLRCSSQSGHNTVSWYQQALGQGPQFIFQYYREEENGRGNFPPRFSGLQFPNYSSELNVNALELDDSALYLCASSHSLFGEQYFGPGTRLTVT.

The chain recombines TRBV14 with TRBJ2-1, with no clear D. The CDR3 sequence is 18 residues long. CDR1 is SGHDN, CDR2 FVKESK, per germline. The V gene lost 0 bases and the J gene lost 4 bases, with 19 bases spanning the gap. The chain's CDR3 is CASSQDEPNWMGYNEQFF. CDR3 nucleotide sequence: TGTGCCAGCAGCCAAGATGAGCCTAACTGGATGGGGTACAATGAGCAGTTCTTC.

V and J are TRBV7-8 and TRBJ1-5; no definite D call. Looked up from germline, CDR1 is SGHVS and CDR2 is FQNEAQ. The V and J ends lost 5 bases and 0 bases respectively, with 5 bases between them. This CDR3 has 13 amino acids. The CDR3 here is CASSPYSNQPQHF. DNA of the CDR3: TGTGCCAGCAGCCCTTATAGCAATCAGCCCCAGCATTTT.

This rearrangement joins TRBV28 to TRBJ1-1; D gene ambiguous. The germline V and J ends were trimmed by 2 bases and 2 bases, with 9 bases remaining between them. The CDR3 loop spans 14 amino acids. Germline V gene sequence: CDR1 MDHEN, CDR2 SYDVKM. The CDR3 DNA reads TGTGCCAGCAGTTTAGCCGGGCAAAACACTGAAGCTTTCTTT. Amino acids: CASSLAGQNTEAFF. Looking up the rest from reference TRBV28 and TRBJ1-1 gives the full variable domain: DVKVTQSSRYLVKRTGEKVFLECVQDMDHENMFWYRQDPGLGLRLIYFSYDVKMKEKGDIPEGYSVSREKKERFSLILESASTNQTSMYLCASSLAGQNTEAFFGQGTRLTVV.

The chain recombines TRBV6-6 with TRBJ2-7; TRBD1 might be the D (6 bases). The V end was cut by 0 bases, the J end by 4 bases, with 7 bases between. CDR1 MNHNY and CDR2 SVGAGI come from the germline V gene (reference sequence). The CDR3 spans 13 residues. The DNA of the CDR3 is TGTGCCAGCAGTTACTCGGACAGATACGAGCAGTACTTC. Protein: CASSYSDRYEQYF.

This chain joins TRBV2 and TRBJ2-1; D gene ambiguous. Germline V gene sequence: CDR1 SNHLY, CDR2 FYNNEI. Trimming cost V 3 bases and J 6 bases, with 6 bases left between them. This CDR3 is built from 12 residues. The CDR3 DNA sequence: TGTGCCAGCAGTGATCCTATCAATGAGCAGTTCTTC. Its translation: CASSDPINEQFF.

This chain connects TRBV9 to TRBJ2-2; D possibly corresponds to TRBD2 (6 bases). The germline V gene has CDR1 SGDLS and CDR2 YYNGEE. The CDR3 contains 15 residues. Trimming removed 4 bases from V and 7 bases from J, with 17 bases in between. The CDR3 bases are TGTGCCAGCAGCCGCCCTATTCTAGCGCGCGGGGAGCTGTTTTTT. This codes for CASSRPILARGELFF. The entire variable domain, with the rest obtained from reference TRBV9 and TRBJ2-2, is as follows: DSGVTQTPKHLITATGQRVTLRCSPRSGDLSVYWYQQSLDQGLQFLIQYYNGEERAKGNILERFSAQQFPDLHSELNLSSLELGDSALYFCASSRPILARGELFFGEGSRLTVL.

The V call is TRBV19, the J call TRBJ2-3; 8 bases are a match to TRBD2. CDR3 length: 15 amino acids. Germline CDR1 reads LNHDA; CDR2 reads SQIVND (reference sequence). The trim removed 7 bases at V and 3 bases at J, leaving 9 bases unmatched. The DNA of the CDR3 is TGTGCCAGTATGGCGCGGGAGGTGGGGACAGATACGCAGTATTTT. It codes for CASMAREVGTDTQYF.

The CDR3 is CSVDPGTTHYTF. The CDR3 DNA reads as TGCAGCGTTGACCCGGGGACAACTCACTACACCTTC. This chain joins TRBV29-1 and TRBJ1-2, with TRBD1 as a possible D gene (6 bases). Deletions cut 3 bases from V and 10 bases from J, with 15 bases between. The CDR3 length is 12 residues. CDR1 and CDR2 (germline): SQVTM, ANQGSEA.

The rearrangement joins TRBV6-5 to TRBJ2-3; D call uncertain. The CDR3 loop spans 13 amino acids. Trimming took off 4 bases at V and 1 base at J, with 6 bases between the two ends. Germline CDR1 is MNHEY and CDR2 is SVGAGI. The DNA for the CDR3 is TGTGCCAGCAGTTCAAGCGGCACAGATACGCAGTATTTT. This translates into CASSSSGTDTQYF.

J is TRBJ2-7 and V is TRBV28, with no clear D. V gave up 3 bases and J gave up 4 bases, with 7 bases separating them. Germline V gene sequence: CDR1 MDHEN, CDR2 SYDVKM. The CDR3 sequence is 12 residues long. CDR3 nucleotides: TGTGCCAGCAGTTTGAAACCTTACGAGCAGTACTTC. Translated, it gives CASSLKPYEQYF.

This rearrangement joins TRBV4-1 to TRBJ1-2; TRBD1 might be the D (5 bases). CDR1 and CDR2 (germline): MGHRA, YSYEKL. With 4 bases removed from V and 8 bases from J, the gap between germline ends came to 20 bases. CDR3 length equals 15 residues. The CDR3 region is CASSLGQGPLVGYTF. CDR3 in DNA: TGCGCCAGCAGCCTGGGCCAGGGCCCCCTAGTCGGCTACACCTTC.

J is TRBJ2-7 and V is TRBV11-2; D remains unclear. There are 11 residues in the CDR3. V was shortened by 5 bases and J by 7 bases, with 9 bases between the two germline ends. From germline, CDR1 is SGHAT and CDR2 FQNNGV. The CDR3 sequence is CASSGYSEQYF. The CDR3 DNA sequence: TGTGCCAGCAGCGGTTACTCTGAGCAGTACTTC.

This chain connects TRBV27 to TRBJ2-1; D is possibly TRBD2 (6 bases). V gave up 3 bases and J gave up 8 bases, with 14 bases separating them. Germline V gene data show CDR1 as MNHEY and CDR2 as SMNVEV (reference sequence). The CDR3 totals 14 residues. In DNA form, the CDR3 reads TGTGCCAGCAGTTTGCGGGGAGGAGGCTATGAGCAGTTCTTC. This translates into CASSLRGGGYEQFF.

The V call is TRBV7-2, the J call TRBJ2-7; TRBD2 aligns across 7 bases. Unmatched junction bases numbered 13, after V lost 4 bases and J lost 7 bases. Germline V CDR1 and CDR2: SGHTA, FQGNSA. The CDR3 runs to 15 residues. The CDR3 region has the DNA TGTGCCAGCAGCTCTCCGGGACTACGCACGGGGGAGCAGTACTTC. Translating gives CASSSPGLRTGEQYF.

The V and J genes are TRBV6-5 and TRBJ2-4; no clear D gene. The CDR3 consists of 13 residues. V shed 5 bases and J shed 6 bases, with 11 bases lying between them. Germline CDR1 and CDR2: MNHEY and SVGAGI. CDR3 residues: CASSVHSANIQYF. The CDR3 nucleotides read TGTGCCAGCAGTGTACACAGTGCAAACATTCAGTACTTC.

The V gene is TRBV6-5, the J gene TRBJ2-1; D might be TRBD2 (5 bases). The V gene lost 2 bases and the J gene lost 2 bases, with 13 bases spanning the gap. Germline CDR1 MNHEY, CDR2 SVGAGI. The CDR3 length is 16 residues. The CDR3 region has the DNA TGTGCCAGCAGTTACCGAGCGGATAAAGCCTACAATGAGCAGTTCTTC. Encoded protein: CASSYRADKAYNEQFF.

The chain links TRBV27 to TRBJ1-1; D is unclear. V lost 0 bases and J 0 bases, leaving 8 bases between the germline ends. The CDR3 covers 15 residues. Per the germline V gene, CDR1 is MNHEY and CDR2 is SMNVEV (reference sequence). Written as DNA, the CDR3 is TGTGCCAGCAGTTTATCCTGGGTCATGAACACTGAAGCTTTCTTT. Translating gives CASSLSWVMNTEAFF.